A selection of T cell receptor beta chains follows, all from one sample in a study of blood T cell repertoires in COVID-19. TCRdb keeps only in-frame clones here, not all; method: immunoSEQ multiplex PCR. The repertoire includes around 280,000 clones, 88% of them detected once, and approximately 10% sits in the top ten. The sample was peripheral blood. The receptors come from a young woman with COVID-19, enrolled during active disease. Both conserved end residues are part of each CDR3. The D gene is left open where the match is weak. For some rows the clone size is stated as once, few or many, or as a class when expanded; others skip it.

v_call	clone_size	d_call	j_call	cdr3_length	cdr3_nt	cdr3_aa
TRBV7-6	.	TRBD2	TRBJ2-1	16	TGTGCCAGCAGCCAAATTCTAGCGGGAGGGCGGGATGAGCAGTTCTTC	CASSQILAGGRDEQFF
TRBV9	.	TRBD2	TRBJ2-1	15	TGTGCCAGCAGCGGCGGGACTAGCGAGTACAATGAGCAGTTCTTC	CASSGGTSEYNEQFF
TRBV30	.	TRBD1	TRBJ1-2	16	TGTGCCTGGAGAAAGGGGACAGCTGGGGGAAACTATGGCTACACCTTC	CAWRKGTAGGNYGYTF
TRBV29-1	few	.	TRBJ1-4	10	TGCAGCGTTGGAGGGGAAAAACTGTTTTTT	CSVGGEKLFF
TRBV7-2	.	TRBD2	TRBJ2-7	15	TGTGCCAGCAGCCTCTCTAGCGGGAACTCCTACGAGCAGTACTTC	CASSLSSGNSYEQYF
TRBV28	.	TRBD1	TRBJ2-7	14	TGTGCCAGCAGTTCCTCAGGGGGCTTGGGCGAGCAGTACTTC	CASSSSGGLGEQYF
TRBV7-3	.	.	TRBJ2-5	13	TGTGCCAGCAGCTTGTCACAGCAAGAGACCCAGTACTTC	CASSLSQQETQYF
TRBV7-9	.	.	TRBJ2-1	15	TGTGCCAGCAGCCTGGGGGCACAGGGTAGTAATGAGCAGTTCTTC	CASSLGAQGSNEQFF
TRBV2	.	TRBD2	TRBJ2-7	14	TGTGCCAGCAGTGGGACTAGCGGAACCTACGAGCAGTACTTC	CASSGTSGTYEQYF
TRBV6-4	.	.	TRBJ2-2	19	TGTGCCAGCAGTGACACCCTAGAAGTCCCGGCCGGAGGCACCGGGGAGCTGTTTTTT	CASSDTLEVPAGGTGELFF
TRBV11-1	.	.	TRBJ2-5	11	TGTGCCAGCAGCCATCAAGAGACCCAGTACTTC	CASSHQETQYF
TRBV5-1	.	.	TRBJ1-4	16	TGCGCCAGCAGCTTGCCGACCGGAGTGGCTAATGAAAAACTGTTTTTT	CASSLPTGVANEKLFF
TRBV7-9	.	TRBD1	TRBJ1-5	13	TGTGCCAGCAGCCAGACAGGGGAGCAGCCCCAGCATTTT	CASSQTGEQPQHF
TRBV6-5	.	.	TRBJ1-5	15	TGTGCCAGCGCAGGTCGAGGAGGGGGCAATCAGCCCCAGCATTTT	CASAGRGGGNQPQHF
TRBV6-6	.	TRBD1	TRBJ1-5	15	TGTGCCAGCAGTTACTCGGACAGGGACAATCAGCCCCAGCATTTT	CASSYSDRDNQPQHF
TRBV2	.	TRBD1	TRBJ1-4	15	TGTGCCAGCAGCCGGACAGGGGGCAATAATGAAAAACTGTTTTTT	CASSRTGGNNEKLFF
TRBV7-6	.	TRBD1	TRBJ1-1	15	TGTGCCAGCAGCCGCAGGGGGGCTGTTGGCACTGAAGCTTTCTTT	CASSRRGAVGTEAFF
TRBV10-3	.	.	TRBJ2-7	12	TGTGCCACTCAGGGTGTCTCCTACGAGCAGTACTTC	CATQGVSYEQYF
TRBV6-5	.	.	TRBJ2-1	14	TGTGCCAGCAGTTACCAGCCCAACCTCGAGGGGCAGTTCTTC	CASSYQPNLEGQFF
TRBV7-8	.	TRBD2	TRBJ2-5	15	TGTGCCAGCAGCTTTGGGGCTACTAGCGGAGAGACCCAGTACTTC	CASSFGATSGETQYF
TRBV28	.	TRBD2	TRBJ2-7	14	TGTGCCTCGATAGCGGGAGGATCGCTTTACGAGCAGTACTTC	CASIAGGSLYEQYF
TRBV15	.	.	TRBJ2-7	16	TGTGCCACCAGCAGAGAGACAGTGATCCTCTCCTACGAGCAGTACTTC	CATSRETVILSYEQYF
TRBV27	.	.	TRBJ2-1	14	TGTGCCAGCAGTCGGGACATCAGATACAATGAGCAGTTCTTC	CASSRDIRYNEQFF
TRBV29-1	.	.	TRBJ1-2	12	TGCAGCGTGGCGGTTCCTAACTATGGCTACACCTTC	CSVAVPNYGYTF
TRBV5-1	.	TRBD2	TRBJ2-1	15	TGCGCCAGCAGGGGACTGGGGACTAGCGGTAACGAGCAGTTCTTC	CASRGLGTSGNEQFF
TRBV28	.	.	TRBJ2-7	16	TGTGCCAGCAGTAAGGCAAACAGCCTGACCTCCTACGAGCAGTACTTC	CASSKANSLTSYEQYF
TRBV11-2	.	.	TRBJ2-1	15	TGTGCCAGCAGCTTAGGCTTTAGCTCCTACAATGAGCAGTTCTTC	CASSLGFSSYNEQFF
TRBV2	.	TRBD1	TRBJ1-2	14	TGTGCCAGCGAGCGGGACAGGCTTAACTATGGCTACACCTTC	CASERDRLNYGYTF
TRBV4-2	.	TRBD1	TRBJ1-1	15	TGTGCCAGCAGCCAAGGAAGGACAGGGGGCACTGAAGCTTTCTTT	CASSQGRTGGTEAFF
TRBV4-1	.	.	TRBJ2-7	14	TGCGCCAGCAGCCACCGGCCAGGTCGCTACGAGCAGTACTTC	CASSHRPGRYEQYF
TRBV19	.	TRBD1	TRBJ2-1	11	TGTGCCAGTACAGGGGGCAATGAGCAGTTCTTC	CASTGGNEQFF
TRBV29-1	.	TRBD1	TRBJ2-7	14	TGCAGCGTTTCCCGACAGGGATGGTTTGACGAGCAGTACTTC	CSVSRQGWFDEQYF
TRBV11-2	once	.	TRBJ2-7	13	TGTGCCAGCAGCTACGGCAGACACTACGAGCAGTACTTC	CASSYGRHYEQYF
TRBV25-1	.	.	TRBJ2-3	13	TGTGCCAGCTGCGACAGGGAGGCAGATACGCAGTATTTT	CASCDREADTQYF
TRBV4-1	.	TRBD2	TRBJ2-7	15	TGCGCCAGCAGCCAAGTGCAGCGGGAGAAGAGTGAGCAGTACTTC	CASSQVQREKSEQYF
TRBV5-4	.	.	TRBJ1-4	15	TGTGCCAGCAGTCCAGGGTCTGCAACTAATGAAAAACTGTTTTTT	CASSPGSATNEKLFF
TRBV2	.	.	TRBJ2-7	13	TGTGCCAGCAGTGAAGAGCAGCGCAGCGAGCAGTACTTC	CASSEEQRSEQYF
TRBV27	.	.	TRBJ1-5	14	TGTGCCAGCAGTTATAAACATAGCAATCAGCCCCAGCATTTT	CASSYKHSNQPQHF
TRBV19	.	TRBD1	TRBJ1-2	17	TGTGCCAGTAGTATAGATATCCGGCGGGACAGGGGTTATGGCTACACCTTC	CASSIDIRRDRGYGYTF
TRBV10-3	.	TRBD2	TRBJ2-3	15	TGTGCCATCAGTGAACTAGCGGGAGCGGGAGATACGCAGTATTTT	CAISELAGAGDTQYF
TRBV19	once	.	TRBJ2-7	13	TGTGCCAGTAGTCCCGGGACGGGGGTCGAGCAGTACTTC	CASSPGTGVEQYF
TRBV13	once	TRBD2	TRBJ2-1	15	TGTGCCAGCAGCTTCCGGGTAGCGGGAGGCAATGAGCAGTTCTTC	CASSFRVAGGNEQFF
TRBV7-8	.	.	TRBJ2-3	16	TGTGCCAGCAGCTTCGGGACTCTCCTCTTCACAGATACGCAGTATTTT	CASSFGTLLFTDTQYF
TRBV6-4	few	TRBD2	TRBJ2-7	15	TGTGCCAGCAGCCTAGGAGCGGGAGGCCTCTACGAGCAGTACTTC	CASSLGAGGLYEQYF
TRBV30	.	.	TRBJ1-2	17	TGTGCCTGGAGTTATGTAGGTGGGGGCCTGGAAAACTATGGCTACACCTTC	CAWSYVGGGLENYGYTF
TRBV6-5	.	.	TRBJ2-3	15	TGTGCCAGCAGTTACCTCGGACTCAGCACAGATACGCAGTATTTT	CASSYLGLSTDTQYF
TRBV2	.	TRBD1	TRBJ2-7	13	TGTGCCAGTAGACAGGGGGAAAGGTACGAGCAGTACTTC	CASRQGERYEQYF
TRBV5-1	.	.	TRBJ1-1	13	TGCGCCAGCAGTCTGGGGGCAGACACTGAAGCTTTCTTT	CASSLGADTEAFF
TRBV5-1	.	.	TRBJ1-4	14	TGCGCCAGCAGCTTGGACGCCGGGGGTGAAAAACTGTTTTTT	CASSLDAGGEKLFF
TRBV24-1	.	TRBD2	TRBJ2-1	17	TGTGCCACCAGTGAAGCTAGCGGGGGAAGCTCCTACAATGAGCAGTTCTTC	CATSEASGGSSYNEQFF
TRBV13	.	TRBD1	TRBJ2-2	16	TGTGCCAGCAGCGCCGGGACAGGTTATTACACCGGGGAGCTGTTTTTT	CASSAGTGYYTGELFF
TRBV5-1	.	.	TRBJ1-1	14	TGCGCCAGCAGCTTGGAAGAGGGGGGGACTGAAGCTTTCTTT	CASSLEEGGTEAFF
TRBV6-1	.	.	TRBJ1-1	14	TGTGCCAGCAGTGAAGCGCAGGGATGGACTGAAGCTTTCTTT	CASSEAQGWTEAFF
TRBV7-3	.	TRBD2	TRBJ2-2	14	TGTGCCAGCAGCCCCCCGGGGGGCACCGGGGAGCTGTTTTTT	CASSPPGGTGELFF
TRBV5-1	.	.	TRBJ2-3	15	TGCGCCAGCAGACCAGCAACAGATAGCACAGATACGCAGTATTTT	CASRPATDSTDTQYF
TRBV2	.	TRBD1	TRBJ1-1	13	TGTGCCACCCAACGGGACAGAAACACTGAAGCTTTCTTT	CATQRDRNTEAFF